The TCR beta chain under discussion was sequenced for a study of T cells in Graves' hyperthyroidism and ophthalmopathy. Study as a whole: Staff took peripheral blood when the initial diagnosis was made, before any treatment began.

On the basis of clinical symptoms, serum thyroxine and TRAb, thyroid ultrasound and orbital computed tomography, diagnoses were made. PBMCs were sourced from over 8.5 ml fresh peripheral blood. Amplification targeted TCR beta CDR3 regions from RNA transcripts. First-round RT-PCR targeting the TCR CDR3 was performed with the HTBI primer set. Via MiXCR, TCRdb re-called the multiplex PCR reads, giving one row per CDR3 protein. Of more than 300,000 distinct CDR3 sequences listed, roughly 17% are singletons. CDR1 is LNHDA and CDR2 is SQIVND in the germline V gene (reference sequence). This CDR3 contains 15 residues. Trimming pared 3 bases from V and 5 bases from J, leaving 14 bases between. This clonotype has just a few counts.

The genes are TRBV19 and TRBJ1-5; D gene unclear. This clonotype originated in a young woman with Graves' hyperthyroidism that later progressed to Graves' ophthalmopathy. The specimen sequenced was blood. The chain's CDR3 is CASSMGSSIYQPQHF. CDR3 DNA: TGTGCCAGTAGTATGGGGTCCAGTATATATCAGCCCCAGCATTTT. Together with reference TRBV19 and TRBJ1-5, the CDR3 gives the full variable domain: DGGITQSPKYLFRKEGQNVTLSCEQNLNHDAMYWYRQDPGQGLRLIYYSQIVNDFQKGDIAEGYSVSREKKESFPLTVTSAQKNPTAFYLCASSMGSSIYQPQHFGDGTRLSIL.